This T cell receptor (beta chain) was identified during a study of T-cell memory formation after mild COVID-19. Study-level background: TCR clusters largely stayed donor specific. Study-wide findings and caveats: In pre-infection memory, a portion of responding clones appeared, which suggested that cross-reactive memory joined. From day 15 to 85, contracting clones were balanced between CD4 and CD8, whereas later expanders leaned toward CD4+.

TCRdb used MiXCR to reprocess the 5' RACE reads, holding one entry per CDR3 protein. The sample records roughly 240,000 distinct CDR3 sequences, less than 20% being singletons. This clonotype has a handful of counts. Its antigen is still unknown. V was pared by 5 bases and J by 2 bases, with 15 bases between. The CDR3 sequence is 15 residues long. From germline, CDR1 is SGHRS and CDR2 YFSETQ. The TCR originated in an adult woman who had mild COVID-19 (a few samples of this study predate the infection). Cell type and time point are not known. Sequencing input: PBMCs or a T cell subset sorted from them (not recorded which). The rearrangement joins TRBV5-1 to TRBJ2-3; D may be TRBD2 (6 bases). CDR3 sequence reads: CASRERGLPTDTQYF. In DNA, the CDR3 is TGCGCCAGCAGAGAGAGGGGACTCCCCACAGATACGCAGTATTTT. The full variable domain, in which reference TRBV5-1 and TRBJ2-3 provide the parts outside the CDR3, is KAGVTQTPRYLIKTRGQQVTLSCSPISGHRSVSWYQQTPGQGLQFLFEYFSETQRNKGNFPGRFSGRQFSNSRSEMNVSTLELGDSALYLCASRERGLPTDTQYFGPGTRLTVL.